The 22 T cell receptor beta chains listed next were all sequenced from one sample in a study of Graves' ophthalmopathy and Graves' hyperthyroidism. Amplification targeted the TCR beta CDR3 regions, with RNA transcripts as the source material. First-round RT-PCR with HTBI primers preceded a second-round multiplex PCR. Via MiXCR, TCRdb re-called the multiplex PCR reads, giving one row per CDR3 protein. The sample carries about 740,000 distinct CDR3 sequences, 35% to 50% recorded once. Sample: peripheral blood. The receptors stem from an adult man with Graves' ophthalmopathy.

In the case of this clonotype: The final CDR3 position lacks the conserved phenylalanine or tryptophan, pointing to a likely read error. The DNA is left out, because the CDR3 cannot be placed on it with certainty; the CDR3 is given as TCRdb lists it. The rearrangement links TRBV7-2 to TRBJ2-5; TRBD1, the table's D call, was not compared with the DNA. Germline-derived CDR1 and CDR2 are SGHTA and FQGNSA. The CDR3 spans 10 amino acids, including both terminal residues. The CDR3 loop reads CASSTGPSSY.

This clonotype was counted only a few times. The rearrangement joins TRBV7-9 to TRBJ1-4, with D unresolved. This CDR3 contains 13 residues. The germline V and J ends were trimmed by 8 bases and 3 bases, with 10 bases remaining between them. Germline loops: CDR1 SEHNR, CDR2 FQNEAQ (reference sequence). The CDR3 reads CASQRSSNEKLFF. The CDR3 nucleotides read TGTGCCAGCCAAAGGTCGTCTAATGAAAAACTGTTTTTT.

This chain's CDR3 is CASRRGSLPEAFF. DNA for the CDR3: TGTGCCAGCAGAAGGGGGAGTCTCCCTGAAGCTTTCTTT. V gene TRBV27 combines with J gene TRBJ1-1; perhaps TRBD1 as D (6 bases). The germline V gene encodes CDR1 MNHEY and CDR2 SMNVEV (reference sequence). This CDR3 has 13 amino acids. V lost 6 bases, J lost 6 bases, and 14 bases lay in between.

This chain links TRBV5-5 with TRBJ1-5; D gene uncertain. The CDR3 has 15 amino acids. Germline CDR1 is SGHKS and CDR2 is YYEKEE (reference sequence). With 0 bases removed from V and 2 bases from J, the gap between germline ends came to 9 bases. The CDR3 reads CASSLAGEGNQPQHF. CDR3 DNA sequence: TGTGCCAGCAGCTTGGCCGGGGAGGGCAATCAGCCCCAGCATTTT.

This clonotype came up a few times. The V call is TRBV7-2, the J call TRBJ2-2, with D unresolved. CDR1 is SGHTA, CDR2 FQGNSA, per germline. V was trimmed by 1 base and J by 3 bases, leaving 12 bases between them. The CDR3 spans 16 residues. DNA for the CDR3: TGTGCCAGCAGCTTAGTATCAGAGCCTGACACCGGGGAGCTGTTTTTT. Protein: CASSLVSEPDTGELFF. The full variable domain, rest sourced from reference TRBV7-2 and TRBJ2-2, is GAGVSQSPSNKVTEKGKDVELRCDPISGHTALYWYRQSLGQGLEFLIYFQGNSAPDKSGLPSDRFSAERTGGSVSTLTIQRTQQEDSAVYLCASSLVSEPDTGELFFGEGSRLTVL.

The V and J genes are TRBV25-1 and TRBJ2-5; 7 nucleotides align to TRBD1. CDR1 is MGHDK, CDR2 SYGVNS, per germline. V shed 6 bases and J 0 bases; nucleotides not matched to a gene: 10. There are 16 residues in the CDR3. CDR3 protein: CASRLGQRHYQETQYF. DNA of the CDR3: TGTGCCAGCAGACTGGGACAGAGACACTACCAAGAGACCCAGTACTTC.

The V call is TRBV7-2, the J call TRBJ2-7, with 13 bases aligning to TRBD2. V trimming: 5 bases; J trimming: 6 bases; junction bases outside the gene matches: 13. The germline CDR1 and CDR2 sequences are SGHTA and FQGNSA. The CDR3 has 17 amino acids. The CDR3 region has the DNA TGTGCCAGCAGCGATCATCAGGGACTAGCGGGGACCGCCGAGCAGTACTTC. This translates into CASSDHQGLAGTAEQYF.

This sequence joins TRBV2 and TRBJ2-7, with 11 bases lining up with TRBD2. Unmatched junction bases numbered 11, after V lost 5 bases and J lost 2 bases. CDR3 length: 17 amino acids. Germline loops: CDR1 SNHLY, CDR2 FYNNEI. CDR3 bases: TGTGCCAGCAGTTACGGGGCTAGCGGGGGGCGAGCCTACGAGCAGTACTTC. This gives the protein CASSYGASGGRAYEQYF.

V and J are TRBV2 and TRBJ2-5, with a tentative D call TRBD1 (6 bases). V lost 6 bases, J lost 7 bases, and 21 bases lay in between. The CDR3 sequence is 15 residues long. Germline lookup yields CDR1 SNHLY and CDR2 FYNNEI. CDR3 nucleotide sequence: TGTGCCAGCAGCGGACGGACAGTAACCAGAGGGACCCAGTACTTC. It specifies CASSGRTVTRGTQYF.

The chain links TRBV5-6 to TRBJ2-5; 9 bases match TRBD1. The end of the DNA is better explained by TRBJ2-7, so the J call may be wrong. The CDR3 spans 18 residues. From germline, CDR1 is SGHDT and CDR2 YYEEEE. The CDR3 DNA follows: TGTGCCAGCAGCTTGTGGGACAGGGTCGTGCTTTCTTCCTACGAGCAGTACTTC. Protein sequence: CASSLWDRVVLSSYEQYF.

In its sample, this clonotype was seen a few times. The chain joins TRBV20-1 to TRBJ1-2; maybe TRBD1 (5 bases). CDR1 DFQATT and CDR2 SNEGSKA come from the germline V gene (reference sequence). Trimming left V 8 bases short and J 0 bases short, with 16 bases between. CDR3 size: 14 residues. The CDR3: CSSSRAATNYGYTF. The CDR3, as DNA: TGCAGTTCCAGCAGGGCAGCTACTAACTATGGCTACACCTTC.

This clonotype was observed a few times. A much more abundant neighbour one base away suggests this may be a read error. V gene TRBV2 combines with J gene TRBJ2-7; TRBD2 agrees at 8 bases. In germline, CDR1 is SNHLY, CDR2 FYNNEI. The CDR3 contains 13 residues. Trimming took 6 bases from V and 1 from J; bases not matched to a gene: 2. The CDR3 protein is CASRERESYEQYF. The CDR3 coding sequence is TGTGCCAGCAGAGAGCGGGAGTCCTACGAGCAGTACTTC.

The chain has TRBV14 and TRBJ1-1, with 10 bases that match TRBD1. This CDR3 has 15 residues. With 1 base clipped from V and 4 bases from J, the junction kept 3 bases outside the gene matches. From germline, CDR1 is SGHDN and CDR2 FVKESK. The CDR3 nucleotides read TGTGCCAGCAGCCAAGGGACAGGGGGGGGCACTGAAGCTTTCTTT. Protein product: CASSQGTGGGTEAFF. The variable domain in full, with the rest retrieved from reference TRBV14 and TRBJ1-1, is EAGVTQFPSHSVIEKGQTVTLRCDPISGHDNLYWYRRVMGKEIKFLLHFVKESKQDESGMPNNRFLAERTGGTYSTLKVQPAELEDSGVYFCASSQGTGGGTEAFFGQGTRLTVV.

This clonotype occurred a few times. This chain uses TRBV6-5 with TRBJ1-1; D uncertain. This CDR3 has 14 amino acids. V was pared by 5 bases and J by 8 bases, with 18 bases between. The germline CDR1 and CDR2 sequences are MNHEY and SVGAGI. CDR3 sequence (DNA): TGTGCCAGCAGTCACTTCGACGCGAACCTGGAAGCTTTCTTT. It codes for CASSHFDANLEAFF.

This chain uses TRBV10-3 with TRBJ1-6; possibly TRBD1 for D (5 bases). Germline V gives CDR1 ENHRY, CDR2 SYGVKD. The CDR3 spans 15 residues. V lost 10 bases and J 5 bases, leaving 18 bases between the germline ends. CDR3 DNA sequence: TGTGCCAGCACTGGGGGACGGGGGAATAATTCACCCCTCCACTTT. Residues: CASTGGRGNNSPLHF.

This chain links TRBV24-1 with TRBJ1-5; 9 bases align to TRBD1. The CDR3 loop spans 15 amino acids. Germline CDR1 KGHDR, CDR2 SFDVKD. After removal of 11 bases from V and 7 bases from J, the junction contained 14 bases not matched to a gene. CDR3 amino acids: CASRSTGTGIQPQHF. The CDR3 DNA reads as TGTGCCAGCAGAAGTACCGGGACAGGGATACAGCCCCAGCATTTT.

This clonotype occurred a few times. The V gene is TRBV5-4, the J gene TRBJ2-7, with D unclear. Trimming left V 0 bases short and J 3 bases short, with 13 bases between. This CDR3 has 15 residues. The germline V gene encodes CDR1 SGHNT and CDR2 YYREEE (reference sequence). CDR3 nucleotides: TGTGCCAGCAGCTTGGGATCAGTTTCTAGCTACGAGCAGTACTTC. Protein product: CASSLGSVSSYEQYF.

This clonotype was seen only a few times. The J gene is TRBJ2-2, the V gene TRBV9; D is ambiguous. The CDR3 has 13 residues. Per germline, CDR1 SGDLS and CDR2 YYNGEE. V lost 0 bases and J 6 bases, leaving 6 bases between the germline ends. CDR3 in DNA: TGTGCCAGCAGCGTAGGACTCTCCGGGGAGCTGTTTTTT. This encodes CASSVGLSGELFF.

Note on this clonotype: This sequence may be a read error, since a much larger clone differs from it by one base. The V gene is TRBV10-2, the J gene TRBJ1-2, with D possibly TRBD1 on 5 matching bases. CDR1 is WSHSY and CDR2 is SAAADI in the germline V gene. There are 14 residues in the CDR3. Deletions cut 2 bases from V and 7 bases from J, with 14 bases between. The CDR3 nucleotides are TGCGCCAGCAGTGAGGGAGGGGCTGCAAGTGGCTACACCTTC. Protein sequence: CASSEGGAASGYTF.

There are many counts of this clonotype. Its ends do not fully match the called genes, so a read error is possible. The V gene is TRBV4-3, the J gene TRBJ1-2; D not certain. The CDR3 is made up of 11 amino acids. Germline V lookup: CDR1 LGHNA, CDR2 YSLEER. The CDR3, as DNA: TGTGCCAGCAGCCAAGCGGGTGGCTACACCTTC. It encodes CASSQAGGYTF.

Regarding this clonotype: A much bigger clone sits one base away, suggesting this may be a read error. The chain recombines TRBV7-9 with TRBJ1-3; the D is unclear. V gave up 0 bases and J gave up 0 bases, with 6 bases separating them. Germline loops: CDR1 SEHNR, CDR2 FQNEAQ (reference sequence). This CDR3 is 15 amino acids long. CDR3 nucleotide sequence: TGTGCCAGCAGCTTAGCCAGGAACTCTGGAAACACCATATATTTT. Translated: CASSLARNSGNTIYF.

There are a few counts of this clonotype. J is TRBJ1-1 and V is TRBV14, with 7 bases aligning to TRBD1. The length of the CDR3 is 19 residues. J was trimmed by 5 bases and V by 0 bases; bases with no gene match: 18. CDR1 and CDR2 from the germline V gene are SGHDN and FVKESK. The DNA of the CDR3 is TGTGCCAGCAGCCAAGATACGGGCGACAGGGTAATTTTTTGGACTGAAGCTTTCTTT. Protein product: CASSQDTGDRVIFWTEAFF.